The following is a T cell receptor (beta chain) sequence with its context. Its antigen specificity is not known. Base qualities were left out, and no much larger clone turns up one base away. TCR CDR3 regions were amplified from genomic DNA by multiplex PCR using the deep immunoSEQ assay. Genomic DNA extracted from each cell subset was distributed evenly over all wells of several immunoSEQ 96-well plates, and each plate served as one replicate. Each replicate PCR for sorted subsets received around 200 ng genomic DNA, equal to tens of thousands of T cell genomes. The purified libraries were quantified using a Qubit 3.0 fluorometer, sized with a Bioanalyzer 2100, and then quantified again using the KAPA Library Quantification kit. Every immunoSEQ 96-well plate was sequenced on a separate single-read 150-cycle Illumina NextSeq 550 flow cell. The authors processed their data as follows. Because the immunoSEQ output included only junctional sequences and no quality scores, the filtering could not be the same as the filtering used for full-length reads. To assign V/J genes and CDR3, sequences were annotated using PyIR, a Python wrapper for IgBLAST v1.9, with IMGT germline references. Reads were removed for weak V/J assignments (E-value above 1e-6), missing CDR3, stop codons, out-of-frame junctions, or ambiguous translated residues. V3J clonotypes were defined as sequences sharing the same inferred V gene, J gene, and CDR3 amino acid sequence. Percentage overlap between repertoires was calculated by dividing the number of shared unique clonotypes by the size of the smaller repertoire. Three approaches were used to assess repertoire richness: RTK rarefaction, the Chao1 estimator, and Recon v2.1 estimates of unobserved clonotypes. For all TCRbeta clonotypes obtained by the gDNA method from four donors, generation probabilities were computed with OLGA. What TCRdb holds here is the immuneACCESS table cut down to in-frame rearrangements. Part of the clones is not present; checked against another copy, under half of the missing clones reflect an unresolved V gene, and the others are unexplained. That table gives V, J and clone size, and the DNA gave D and trimming. This sample gives approximately 2,300,000 clones in total; just under 95% of them show up just once. The ten largest clones represent approximately 0.4% of the sample.

The data derive from a study of shared clonotypes between healthy human individuals (TCRdb year 2020). Turning to the overall study: A few men and a couple of women, aged 18 to 49 years, made up the cohort. Libraries were prepared and TCR repertoires were sequenced by different laboratories using diverse techniques, in order to increase sequencing depth and limit assay-specific biases. For each donor, three plates each were used for CD4 naive and CD4 memory, two plates were used for CD8 naive, and one plate was used for CD8 memory. The study deeply sequenced blood TCR repertoires of about five healthy adults to estimate repertoire size and the extent of clonotype sharing between individuals. Between about 0.8 and 9.5 billion PBMCs per donor were obtained by leukapheresis. General study outcomes and caveats: Across a few donors, around 5.4% of naive CD4, 3% to 4% of naive CD8, about 2.3% of memory CD4, and approximately 0.4% of memory CD8 clonotypes were shared. Incomplete sequencing was indicated by rarefaction of sorted-subset datasets, despite the large sequencing depth. Because the study included a small number of donors, the genetic and exposure-history diversity represented was limited. Sampling was restricted to blood, and TCR repertoires in tissue are likely to differ from TCR repertoires in blood. Higher generation probabilities were observed for clonotypes shared by all four sorted-subset donors than for non-shared clonotypes. Naive subsets generally had larger estimated clonotype richness than memory subsets. Pairwise subsampling led to the expectation that sequencing depth would affect the degree of clonotype sharing among donors.

The germline V gene provides CDR1 SGHAT and CDR2 FQNNGV. The CDR3 spans 14 residues, from the cysteine through the phenylalanine. The CDR3 DNA has 42 bases and is translated from base 1. V trim: 5 bases; J trim: 6 bases; unmatched bases: 3. The donors were healthy, HIV-negative adults with no recently reported acute infections or vaccinations. Every donor was a Caucasian adult residing in Nashville, Tennessee, USA. CD4+ T cells were enriched by magnetic negative selection; naive cells were then positively selected on CD45RA, and the negative fraction formed the memory subset. After blood collection by leukapheresis, PBMCs were isolated using Ficoll-Histopaque density gradient centrifugation and then cryopreserved in the vapor phase of liquid nitrogen. Purity and quantity of every magnetically sorted T cell population were checked by analytical flow cytometry. Genomic DNA was isolated from each sorted fraction and quantified by UV absorbance on a Nanodrop 2000c.

The source material was naive CD4+ T cells from PBMCs. The cell subset or site label, read with the paper, signifies: CD45RA+ positively selected. Recombination joined TRBV11-2 with TRBJ2-1, and 11 junction bases match TRBD2. The source is a young man in good health. Some clones in this sample may be carry-over from other donors' samples. The CDR3: CASSIAGGFNEQFF. The DNA is TGTGCCAGCAGCATAGCGGGAGGGTTCAATGAGCAGTTCTTC.